A selection of T cell receptor beta chains follows, all from one sample in a study of cytomegalovirus exposure and HLA in healthy donors. The repertoire was sequenced with immunoSEQ multiplex PCR; TCRdb's copy has only in-frame clones and lacks some. The sample contains about 130,000 clones, roughly 79% of which appear only once. The sample comprised PBMCs. The receptors originated from a man younger than 40 in good health and CMV-seropositive. Both conserved end residues are part of each CDR3. The order of the fields is J gene, CDR3 length, D gene, V gene, CDR3 protein, CDR3 DNA. A D gene is named only where the DNA matches it firmly.

TRBJ1-2,12,-,TRBV5-1,CASSETQDGYTF,TGCGCCAGCAGCGAAACTCAGGATGGCTACACCTTC
TRBJ2-2,13,-,TRBV15,CATSRGSRGELFF,TGTGCCACCAGCAGAGGGTCCAGGGGGGAGCTGTTTTTT
TRBJ2-3,12,-,TRBV2,CASGGGTDTQYF,TGTGCCAGCGGAGGGGGCACAGATACGCAGTATTTT
TRBJ1-6,13,TRBD1,TRBV7-9,CASGGQGNSPLHF,TGTGCCAGCGGAGGACAGGGAAACTCACCCCTCCACTTT
TRBJ2-3,14,-,TRBV9,CASSMSWSSDTQYF,TGTGCCAGCAGCATGAGCTGGAGCTCAGATACGCAGTATTTT
TRBJ2-7,14,TRBD2,TRBV7-2,CASRRTSGSPEQYF,TGTGCCAGCAGGAGGACTAGCGGGAGTCCCGAGCAGTACTTC
TRBJ1-5,13,TRBD1,TRBV6-1,CASRRGRDQPQHF,TGTGCCAGCAGGAGGGGGCGTGATCAGCCCCAGCATTTT
TRBJ2-3,15,TRBD2,TRBV7-2,CASSIGASGIDTQYF,TGTGCCAGCAGCATTGGGGCTAGCGGGATAGATACGCAGTATTTT
TRBJ1-2,13,TRBD1,TRBV27,CASRYTGGYGYTF,TGTGCCAGCAGATACACAGGGGGTTATGGCTACACCTTC
TRBJ2-1,15,-,TRBV11-3,CASSVEGGPIDEQFF,TGTGCCAGCAGCGTCGAGGGGGGGCCTATCGATGAGCAGTTCTTC
TRBJ2-1,14,TRBD2,TRBV19,CASSPPGLDDEQFF,TGTGCCAGTAGTCCCCCGGGACTAGACGATGAGCAGTTCTTC
TRBJ2-7,14,-,TRBV2,CASSNEAEAHEQYF,TGTGCCAGCAGTAATGAAGCAGAGGCCCACGAGCAGTACTTC
TRBJ2-3,18,-,TRBV9,CASSTPRAGDSSTDTQYF,TGTGCCAGCAGCACTCCTCGTGCAGGTGATTCTAGCACAGATACGCAGTATTTT
TRBJ1-5,17,-,TRBV4-1,CASSQEGGTAGYQPQHF,TGCGCCAGCAGCCAAGAGGGCGGGACGGCGGGATATCAGCCCCAGCATTTT